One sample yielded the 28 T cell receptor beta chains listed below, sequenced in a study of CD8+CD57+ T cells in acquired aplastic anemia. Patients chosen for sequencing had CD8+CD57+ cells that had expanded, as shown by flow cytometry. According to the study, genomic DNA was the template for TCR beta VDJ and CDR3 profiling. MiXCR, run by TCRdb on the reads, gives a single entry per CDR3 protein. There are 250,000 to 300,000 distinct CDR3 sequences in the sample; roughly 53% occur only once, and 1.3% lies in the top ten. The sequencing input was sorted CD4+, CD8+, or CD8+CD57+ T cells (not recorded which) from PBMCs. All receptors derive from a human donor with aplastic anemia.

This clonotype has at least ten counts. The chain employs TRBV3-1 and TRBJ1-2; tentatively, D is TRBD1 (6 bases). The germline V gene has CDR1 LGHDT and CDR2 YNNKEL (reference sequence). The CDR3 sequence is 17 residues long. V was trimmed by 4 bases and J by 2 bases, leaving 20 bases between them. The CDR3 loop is CASSPNVGQTSNYGYTF. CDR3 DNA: TGTGCCAGCAGCCCAAATGTAGGACAGACCTCAAACTATGGCTACACCTTC.

CDR3 loop: CSARDSKGFDTEAFF. The CDR3, as DNA: TGCAGTGCTAGAGATTCTAAGGGTTTCGACACTGAAGCTTTCTTT. The chain carries TRBV20-1 and TRBJ1-1; D ambiguous. This CDR3 is built from 15 residues. Germline-derived CDR1 and CDR2 are DFQATT and SNEGSKA (reference sequence). Trimming cost V 0 bases and J 3 bases, with 14 bases left between them.

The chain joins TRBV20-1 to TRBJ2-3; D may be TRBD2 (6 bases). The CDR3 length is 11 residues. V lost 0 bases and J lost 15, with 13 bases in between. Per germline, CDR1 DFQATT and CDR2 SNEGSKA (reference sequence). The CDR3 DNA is TGCAGTGCTAGAGAAGGGACTTTGGGTTATTTT. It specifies CSAREGTLGYF.

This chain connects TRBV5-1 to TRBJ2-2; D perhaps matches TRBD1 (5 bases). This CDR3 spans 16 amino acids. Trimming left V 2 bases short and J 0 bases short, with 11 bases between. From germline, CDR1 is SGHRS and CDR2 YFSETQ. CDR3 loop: CASSFKQAPNTGELFF. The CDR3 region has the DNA TGCGCCAGCAGCTTTAAACAGGCCCCGAACACCGGGGAGCTGTTTTTT.

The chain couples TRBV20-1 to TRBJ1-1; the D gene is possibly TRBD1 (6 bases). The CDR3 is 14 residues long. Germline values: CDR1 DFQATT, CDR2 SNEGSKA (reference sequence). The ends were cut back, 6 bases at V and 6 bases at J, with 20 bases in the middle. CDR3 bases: TGCAGTGCCCCTAGCGGGGGGCGCGTGGCTGAAGCTTTCTTT. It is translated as CSAPSGGRVAEAFF.

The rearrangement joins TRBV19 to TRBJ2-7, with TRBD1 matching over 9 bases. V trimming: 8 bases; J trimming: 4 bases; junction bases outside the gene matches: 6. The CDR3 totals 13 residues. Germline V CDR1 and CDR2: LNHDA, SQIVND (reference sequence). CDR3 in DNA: TGTGCCAGTTTTAGGGGACAGGGTTACGAGCAGTACTTC. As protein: CASFRGQGYEQYF.

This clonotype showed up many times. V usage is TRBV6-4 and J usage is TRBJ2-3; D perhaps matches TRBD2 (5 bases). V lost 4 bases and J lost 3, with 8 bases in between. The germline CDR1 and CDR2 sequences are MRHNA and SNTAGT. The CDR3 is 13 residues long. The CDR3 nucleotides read TGTGCCAGCAGTGCGGGGTTGACAGATACGCAGTATTTT. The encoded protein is CASSAGLTDTQYF.

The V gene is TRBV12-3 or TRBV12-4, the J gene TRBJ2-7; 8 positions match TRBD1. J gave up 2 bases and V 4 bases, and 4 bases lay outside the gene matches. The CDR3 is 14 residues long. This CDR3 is CASSSHRGAYEQYF. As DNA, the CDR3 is TGTGCCAGCAGTTCCCACAGGGGGGCCTACGAGCAGTACTTC.

Here the CDR3 reads CASSIRGRQETQYF. The CDR3 nucleotides read TGTGCCAGTAGTATTCGAGGGCGCCAAGAGACCCAGTACTTC. V gene TRBV19 combines with J gene TRBJ2-5, with D possibly matching TRBD2 (5 bases). The V gene's germline CDR1 is LNHDA and CDR2 SQIVND (reference sequence). V dropped 3 bases and J dropped 1 base, with 9 bases sitting between them. The CDR3 spans 14 residues. The variable domain in full, with the rest retrieved from reference TRBV19 and TRBJ2-5, is DGGITQSPKYLFRKEGQNVTLSCEQNLNHDAMYWYRQDPGQGLRLIYYSQIVNDFQKGDIAEGYSVSREKKESFPLTVTSAQKNPTAFYLCASSIRGRQETQYFGPGTRLLVL.

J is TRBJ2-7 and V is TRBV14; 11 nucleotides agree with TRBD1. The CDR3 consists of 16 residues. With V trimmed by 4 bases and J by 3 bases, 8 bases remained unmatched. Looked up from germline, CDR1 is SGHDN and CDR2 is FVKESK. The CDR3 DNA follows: TGTGCCAGCAGCCCTTCCGGGACAGGGGGGATCTACGAGCAGTACTTC. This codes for CASSPSGTGGIYEQYF.

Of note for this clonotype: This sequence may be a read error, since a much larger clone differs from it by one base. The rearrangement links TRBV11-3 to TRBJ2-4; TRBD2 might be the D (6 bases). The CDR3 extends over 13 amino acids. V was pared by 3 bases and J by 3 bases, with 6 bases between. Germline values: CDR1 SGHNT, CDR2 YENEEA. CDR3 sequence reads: CASSLGLKNIQYF. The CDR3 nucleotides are TGTGCCAGCAGCTTGGGACTCAAAAACATTCAGTACTTC.

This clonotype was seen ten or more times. The CDR3 region is CASRQGRGVYNEQFF. The CDR3 region has the DNA TGTGCCAGCAGGCAGGGCAGGGGAGTCTACAATGAGCAGTTCTTC. The chain employs TRBV7-3 and TRBJ2-1, with a weak D call TRBD1 (6 bases). Trimming took 6 bases from V and 3 from J, leaving 15 bases between them. The CDR3 length is 15 residues. Germline-derived CDR1 and CDR2 are SGHTA and FQGTGA.

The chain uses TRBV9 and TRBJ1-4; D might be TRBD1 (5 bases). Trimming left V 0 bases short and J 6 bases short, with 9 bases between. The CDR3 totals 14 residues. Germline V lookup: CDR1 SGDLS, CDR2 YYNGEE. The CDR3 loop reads CASSVVLGDEKLFF. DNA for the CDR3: TGTGCCAGCAGCGTAGTACTAGGGGATGAAAAACTGTTTTTT.

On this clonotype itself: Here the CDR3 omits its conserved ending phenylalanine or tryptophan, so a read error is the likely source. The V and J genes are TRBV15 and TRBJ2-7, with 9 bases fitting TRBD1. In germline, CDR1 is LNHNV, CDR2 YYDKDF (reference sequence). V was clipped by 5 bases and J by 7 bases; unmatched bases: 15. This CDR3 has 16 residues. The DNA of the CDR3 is TGTGCCACCAGCCGCAGCCGGGGACAGGGCGCGTCTGAGCAGTACCTC. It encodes CATSRSRGQGASEQYL.

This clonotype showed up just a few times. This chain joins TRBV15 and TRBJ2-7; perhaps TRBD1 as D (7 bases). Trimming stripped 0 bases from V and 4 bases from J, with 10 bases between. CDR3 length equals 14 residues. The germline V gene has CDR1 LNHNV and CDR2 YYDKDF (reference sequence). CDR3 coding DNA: TGTGCCACCAGCAGAGACAGGGGGGATTACGAGCAGTACTTC. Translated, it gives CATSRDRGDYEQYF.

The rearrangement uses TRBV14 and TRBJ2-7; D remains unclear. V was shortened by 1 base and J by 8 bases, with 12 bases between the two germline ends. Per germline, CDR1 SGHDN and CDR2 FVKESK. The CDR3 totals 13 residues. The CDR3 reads CASSQASRYKQYF. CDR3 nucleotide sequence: TGTGCCAGCAGCCAAGCGTCGAGGTACAAGCAGTACTTC.

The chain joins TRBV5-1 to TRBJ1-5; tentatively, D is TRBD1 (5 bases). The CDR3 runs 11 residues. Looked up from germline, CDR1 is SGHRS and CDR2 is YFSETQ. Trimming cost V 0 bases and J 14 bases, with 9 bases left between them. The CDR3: CASSLAQGEHF. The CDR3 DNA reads TGCGCCAGCAGCTTGGCTCAGGGCGAGCATTTT. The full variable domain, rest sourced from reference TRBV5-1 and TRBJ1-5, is KAGVTQTPRYLIKTRGQQVTLSCSPISGHRSVSWYQQTPGQGLQFLFEYFSETQRNKGNFPGRFSGRQFSNSRSEMNVSTLELGDSALYLCASSLAQGEHFGDGTRLSIL.

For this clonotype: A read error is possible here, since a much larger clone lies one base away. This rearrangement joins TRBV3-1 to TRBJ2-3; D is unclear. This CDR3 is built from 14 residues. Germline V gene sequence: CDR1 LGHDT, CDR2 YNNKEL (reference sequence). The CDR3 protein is CASSQGGGLDTHYF. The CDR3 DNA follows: TGTGCCAGCAGCCAAGGCGGTGGATTAGATACGCACTATTTT.

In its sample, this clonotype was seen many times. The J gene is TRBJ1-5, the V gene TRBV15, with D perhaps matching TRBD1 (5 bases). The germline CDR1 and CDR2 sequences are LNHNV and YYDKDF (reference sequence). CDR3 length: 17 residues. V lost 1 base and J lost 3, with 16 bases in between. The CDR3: CATSRVTGGGYNQPQHF. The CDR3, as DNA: TGTGCCACCAGCAGAGTCACGGGGGGGGGTTACAATCAGCCCCAGCATTTT.

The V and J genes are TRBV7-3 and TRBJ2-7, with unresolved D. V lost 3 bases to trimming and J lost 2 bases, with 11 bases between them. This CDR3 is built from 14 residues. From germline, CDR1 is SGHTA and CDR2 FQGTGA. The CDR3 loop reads CASSFSSDTYEQYF. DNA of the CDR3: TGTGCCAGCAGCTTTTCTTCGGATACCTACGAGCAGTACTTC. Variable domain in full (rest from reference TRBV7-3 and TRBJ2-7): GAGVSQTPSNKVTEKGKYVELRCDPISGHTALYWYRQSLGQGPEFLIYFQGTGAADDSGLPNDRFFAVRPEGSVSTLKIQRTERGDSAVYLCASSFSSDTYEQYFGPGTRLTVT.

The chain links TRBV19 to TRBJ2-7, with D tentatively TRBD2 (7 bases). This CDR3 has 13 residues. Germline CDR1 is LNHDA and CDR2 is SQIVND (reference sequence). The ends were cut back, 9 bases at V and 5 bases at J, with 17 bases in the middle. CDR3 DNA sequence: TGTGCCAGCACCGGGGGGCCTAGGAACGAGCAGTACTTC. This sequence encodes CASTGGPRNEQYF. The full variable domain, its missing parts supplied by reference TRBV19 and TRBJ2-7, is DGGITQSPKYLFRKEGQNVTLSCEQNLNHDAMYWYRQDPGQGLRLIYYSQIVNDFQKGDIAEGYSVSREKKESFPLTVTSAQKNPTAFYLCASTGGPRNEQYFGPGTRLTVT.

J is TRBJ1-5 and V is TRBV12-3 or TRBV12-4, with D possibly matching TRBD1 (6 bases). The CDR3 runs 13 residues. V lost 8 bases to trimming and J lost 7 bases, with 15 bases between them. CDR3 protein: CASRTGRRQPQHF. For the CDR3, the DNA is TGTGCCAGCCGAACAGGGCGCCGCCAGCCCCAGCATTTT.

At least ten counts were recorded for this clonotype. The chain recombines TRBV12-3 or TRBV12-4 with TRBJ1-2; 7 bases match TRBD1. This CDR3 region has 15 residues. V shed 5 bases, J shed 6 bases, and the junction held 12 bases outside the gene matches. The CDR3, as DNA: TGTGCCAGCAGTCCCCTAGACAGGGCGGGCGATGGCTACACCTTC. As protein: CASSPLDRAGDGYTF.

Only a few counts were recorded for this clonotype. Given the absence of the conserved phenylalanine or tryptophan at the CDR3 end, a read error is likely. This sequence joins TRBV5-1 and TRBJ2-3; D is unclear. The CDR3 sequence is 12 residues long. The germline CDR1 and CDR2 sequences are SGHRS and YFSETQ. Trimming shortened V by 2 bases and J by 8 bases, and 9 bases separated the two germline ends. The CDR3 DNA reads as TGCGCCAGCAGCTTAGATGTCGGTACGCAGTATCTT. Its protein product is CASSLDVGTQYL.

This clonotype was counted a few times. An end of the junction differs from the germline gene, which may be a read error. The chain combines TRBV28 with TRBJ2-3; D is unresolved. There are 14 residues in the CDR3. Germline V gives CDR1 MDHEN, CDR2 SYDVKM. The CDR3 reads CASSLTHVGGTHYF. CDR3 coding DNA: TGTGCCAGCAGTTTAACCCACGTGGGTGGTACGCACTATTTT.

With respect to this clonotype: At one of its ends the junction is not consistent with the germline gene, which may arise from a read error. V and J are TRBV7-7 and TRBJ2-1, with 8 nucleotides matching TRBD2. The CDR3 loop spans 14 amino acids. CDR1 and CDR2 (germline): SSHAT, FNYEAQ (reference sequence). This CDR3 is CASSLGAGTSPQFF. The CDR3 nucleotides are TGTGCCAGCAGTTTAGGGGCCGGGACTAGTCCGCAGTTCTTC.

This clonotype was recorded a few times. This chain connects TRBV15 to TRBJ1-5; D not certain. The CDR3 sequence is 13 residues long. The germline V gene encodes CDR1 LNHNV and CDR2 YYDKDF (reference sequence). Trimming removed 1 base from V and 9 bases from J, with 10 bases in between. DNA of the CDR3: TGTGCCACCAGCAGAGCCGACTACGGGCCCCAGCATTTT. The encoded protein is CATSRADYGPQHF.

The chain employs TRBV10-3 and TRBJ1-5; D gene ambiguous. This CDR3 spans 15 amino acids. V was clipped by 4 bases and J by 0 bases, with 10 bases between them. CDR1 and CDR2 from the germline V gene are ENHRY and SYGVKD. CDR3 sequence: CAISGTADSNQPQHF. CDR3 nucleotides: TGTGCCATCAGTGGGACGGCAGATAGCAATCAGCCCCAGCATTTT.